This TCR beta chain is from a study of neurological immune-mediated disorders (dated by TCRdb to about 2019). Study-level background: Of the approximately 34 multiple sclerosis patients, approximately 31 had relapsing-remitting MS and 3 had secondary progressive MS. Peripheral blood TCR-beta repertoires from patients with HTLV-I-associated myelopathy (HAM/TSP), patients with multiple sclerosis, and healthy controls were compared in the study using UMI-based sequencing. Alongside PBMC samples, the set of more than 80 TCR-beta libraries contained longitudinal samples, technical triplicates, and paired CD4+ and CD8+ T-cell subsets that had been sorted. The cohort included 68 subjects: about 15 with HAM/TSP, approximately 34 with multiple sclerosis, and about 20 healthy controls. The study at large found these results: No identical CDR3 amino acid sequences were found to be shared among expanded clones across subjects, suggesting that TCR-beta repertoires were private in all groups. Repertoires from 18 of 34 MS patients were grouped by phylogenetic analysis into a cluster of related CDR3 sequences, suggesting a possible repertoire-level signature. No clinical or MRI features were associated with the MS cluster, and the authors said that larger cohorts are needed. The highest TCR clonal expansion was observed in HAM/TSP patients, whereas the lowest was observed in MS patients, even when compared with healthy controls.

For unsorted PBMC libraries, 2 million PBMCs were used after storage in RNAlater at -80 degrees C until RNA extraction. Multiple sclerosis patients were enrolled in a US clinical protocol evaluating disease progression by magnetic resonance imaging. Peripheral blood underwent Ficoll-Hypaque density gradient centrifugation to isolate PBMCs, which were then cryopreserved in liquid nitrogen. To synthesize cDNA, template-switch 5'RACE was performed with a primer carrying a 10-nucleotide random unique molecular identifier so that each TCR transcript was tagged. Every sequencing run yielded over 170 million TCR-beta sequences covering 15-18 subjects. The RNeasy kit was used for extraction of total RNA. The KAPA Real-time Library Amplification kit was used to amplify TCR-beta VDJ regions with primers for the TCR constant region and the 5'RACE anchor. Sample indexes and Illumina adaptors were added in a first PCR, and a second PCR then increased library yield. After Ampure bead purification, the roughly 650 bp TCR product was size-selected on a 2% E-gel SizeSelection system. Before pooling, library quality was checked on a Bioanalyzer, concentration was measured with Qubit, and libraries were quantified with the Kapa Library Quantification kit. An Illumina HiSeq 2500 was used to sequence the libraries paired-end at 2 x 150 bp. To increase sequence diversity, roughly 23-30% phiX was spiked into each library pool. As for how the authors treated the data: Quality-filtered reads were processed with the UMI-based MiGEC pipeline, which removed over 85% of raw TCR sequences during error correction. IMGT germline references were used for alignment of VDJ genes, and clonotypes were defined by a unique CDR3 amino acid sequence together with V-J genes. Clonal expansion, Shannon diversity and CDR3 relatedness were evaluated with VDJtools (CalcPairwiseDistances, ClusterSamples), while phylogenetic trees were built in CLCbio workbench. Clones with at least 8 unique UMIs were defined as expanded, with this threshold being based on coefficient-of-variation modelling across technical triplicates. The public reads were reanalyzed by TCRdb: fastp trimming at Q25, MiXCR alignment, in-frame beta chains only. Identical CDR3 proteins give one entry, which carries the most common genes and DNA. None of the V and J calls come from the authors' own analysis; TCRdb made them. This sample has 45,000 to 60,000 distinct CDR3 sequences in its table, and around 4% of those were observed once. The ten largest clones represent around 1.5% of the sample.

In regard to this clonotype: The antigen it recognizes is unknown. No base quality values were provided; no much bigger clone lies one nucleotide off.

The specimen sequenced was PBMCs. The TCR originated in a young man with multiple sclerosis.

The CDR3 corresponds to CASKIRGLYSNQPQHF. The nucleotides read TGTGCCAGCAAAATAAGGGGACTTTATAGCAATCAGCCCCAGCATTTT. The sequence is built from TRBV9 and TRBJ1-5; the best D guess is TRBD1, with 5 bases matching. The CDR3 goes from the cysteine to the phenylalanine over 16 residues. The entry retains the CDR3 DNA only, 48 bases that are in frame from base 1. V was cut back by 6 bases and J by 0 bases, leaving a gap of 16 bases between them. CDR1 and CDR2 (SGDLS, YYNGEE) derive from the germline V gene.